This T cell receptor beta chain was sequenced in a study of vaccination effects on CD4 cells after COVID-19. Study background: Early samples were taken at day +14, late at days +241, +227, +161.

This table comes from immunoSEQ multiplex PCR, and its TCRdb copy is limited to in-frame clones, with some not included. The table has about 17,000 clones, approximately 82% seen once; the top ten hold approximately 20%. Germline V lookup: CDR1 LNHDA, CDR2 SQIVND (reference sequence). Trimming cost V 7 bases and J 8 bases, with 12 bases left between them. The CDR3 is made up of 13 amino acids. Regarding the study as a whole: Late post-vaccination samples showed marked contraction of infection- and vaccine-induced clones.

On this clone itself: What it recognizes is unknown.

Before any sequencing was done, the ViraFEST assay used viral peptide pools to expand antigen-specific CD4+ T cells. CD4+ T cells were isolated after approximately 10 days of culture. Their SARS-CoV-2 infection, verified by PCR, occurred between March and December 2020. It was two doses of either the BNT162b2 or mRNA-1273 vaccine that participants received. In culture with roughly 10 IU/ml IL-2 and around 10 ug/ml peptides, PBMC were grown at 1.5 million to 2.5 million per well. Both day 3 and day 7 saw half the medium replaced with IL-2 medium. V gene TRBV19 combines with J gene TRBJ1-6; D uncertain. The source material was CD4+ T cells from PBMCs cultured with SARS-CoV-2 spike peptides, sampled after COVID-19 vaccination. This receptor was obtained from a human donor who had a prior SARS-CoV-2 infection. For the CDR3, the DNA is TGTGCCAGTACCAATAAGTGGGATTCACCCCTCCACTTT. It yields the protein CASTNKWDSPLHF.